This T cell receptor (beta chain) was sequenced in a study of blood T cell repertoires in COVID-19. The CDR3 has 18 amino acids. Trimming at V came to 10 bases and at J to 2 bases, leaving 20 bases not matched to a gene. Germline CDR1 SNHLY, CDR2 FYNNEI. In the study's own analysis: Quantification of nucleated cells was approximated via reference gene primer amplification. The table came from immunoSEQ multiplex PCR; TCRdb's copy has only in-frame clones and leaves some out. Clone size and the V and J calls come from that table; the DNA yielded D and trimming. The data show about 160,000 clones, under 85% seen once.

This TCR derives from a man in his 70s with acute or convalescent COVID-19. This chain links TRBV2 with TRBJ2-3; TRBD2 matches 8 bases. Source material: peripheral blood. The CDR3 protein is CAIPPGGGPRDVTDTQYF. The DNA for the CDR3 is TGTGCCATCCCTCCGGGCGGGGGGCCCAGGGATGTCACAGATACGCAGTATTTT.